This TCR beta chain was captured by sequencing in a study of shared clonotypes between healthy human individuals. V was trimmed by 0 bases and J by 6 bases, leaving 11 bases between them. The CDR3 contains 15 residues. Germline loops: CDR1 LGHNA, CDR2 YNFKEQ. Replicate PCRs were loaded with roughly 0.3 ug DNA from unsorted PBMC, about 30,000 T cell genomes. Ten immunoSEQ deep assay plates served to sequence unsorted PBMC DNA. Clones were sequenced by immunoSEQ multiplex PCR, and TCRdb holds only the in-frame ones, with some missing. The sample has about 530,000 clones, nearly 80% seen once. A remark on this clone: What it binds is not known.

Points from the study as a whole: Limited genetic and exposure-history diversity came from having few donors.

Sequenced material: PBMCs. The sequence came from a woman aged 40 to 55 in good health. Some clones in this sample may be carry-over from other donors' samples. The gene calls are TRBV4-2 and TRBJ2-2; a possible D gene is TRBD2 (5 bases). DNA of the CDR3: TGTGCCAGCAGCCAAGATTTACTAGTGGCCGGGGAGCTGTTTTTT. This codes for CASSQDLLVAGELFF.